The next 19 T cell receptor beta chains were all read from a single sample in a study of CD8+CD57+ T cells in acquired aplastic anemia. TCR beta VDJ and CDR3 profiling used genomic DNA as template. A single record per CDR3 protein comes from TCRdb applying MiXCR to the reads. The sample gives hundreds of thousands of distinct CDR3 sequences, about 70% of which show up once; 3.5% to 4.5% is in the top ten. Sequences were obtained from sorted CD4+, CD8+, or CD8+CD57+ T cells (not recorded which) from PBMCs. Source of these receptors: a human donor in good health, serving as a control.

The chain combines TRBV12-3 or TRBV12-4 with TRBJ1-4; D is unclear. The length of the CDR3 is 14 residues. V was shortened by 8 bases and J by 8 bases, with 18 bases between the two germline ends. The CDR3 sequence is CASLCMRTGEKLFF. The CDR3, as DNA: TGTGCCAGCCTGTGTATGCGGACCGGGGAAAAACTGTTTTTT.

Remarks on this clonotype: At one end the junction does not follow the germline gene, possibly because of a read error. This chain links TRBV7-2 with TRBJ2-7; D is ambiguous. The CDR3 has 14 amino acids. CDR1 is SGHTA, CDR2 FQGNSA, per germline. CDR3 amino acids: CASSLGNPQLNTEF. The CDR3 DNA reads as TGTGCCAGCAGCTTAGGTAACCCTCAGTTGAACACTGAATTC.

Of note for this clonotype: This may stem from a read error, because a much larger clone lies one nucleotide away. The V and J genes are TRBV6-6 and TRBJ1-4; perhaps TRBD1 as D (5 bases). V lost 6 bases, J lost 5 bases, and 22 bases lay in between. The germline V gene encodes CDR1 MNHNY and CDR2 SVGAGI (reference sequence). The CDR3 runs to 17 residues. The CDR3: CASSRNSRDDENEKLFF. CDR3 coding DNA: TGTGCCAGCAGCAGAAACTCTAGGGACGACGAAAATGAAAAACTGTTTTTT.

This rearrangement joins TRBV7-8 to TRBJ1-2, with no clear D. The germline gives CDR1 SGHVS, CDR2 FQNEAQ. The CDR3 loop spans 13 amino acids. V gave up 0 bases and J gave up 5 bases, with 7 bases separating them. The CDR3 DNA reads as TGTGCCAGCAGCTTAGCCAGTGAGTATGGCTACACCTTC. Its translation: CASSLASEYGYTF.

Of note for this clonotype: One end of the junction does not line up with germline, which may come from a read error. V and J are TRBV7-2 and TRBJ2-3; tentatively, D is TRBD1 (6 bases). The CDR3 extends over 13 amino acids. Per the germline V gene, CDR1 is SGHTA and CDR2 is FQGNSA. The CDR3 nucleotides read TGTGCCAGCAGCTACAGGGCGCGTTGGGAGCAGTTTTTT. Protein sequence: CASSYRARWEQFF.

The gene calls are TRBV7-2 and TRBJ1-1; the D is unclear. Germline V gene sequence: CDR1 SGHTA, CDR2 FQGNSA. V dropped 4 bases and J dropped 14 bases, with 23 bases sitting between them. The CDR3 contains 14 residues. The CDR3 spells CASSYTRSYEQYFF. CDR3 bases: TGTGCCAGCAGCTACACCCGCTCCTACGAGCAGTACTTCTTT.

This clonotype was seen repeatedly, ten times or more. The chain has TRBV2 and TRBJ1-2; 7 nucleotides line up with TRBD1. Germline V gene data show CDR1 as SNHLY and CDR2 as FYNNEI. V dropped 6 bases and J dropped 4; count of bases not matched to a gene: 5. CDR3 length equals 13 residues. This CDR3 reads CASRGQQLYGYTF. CDR3 nucleotide sequence: TGTGCCAGCAGGGGACAGCAGCTCTATGGCTACACCTTC.

This sequence joins TRBV7-9 and TRBJ2-7; D unresolved. Germline CDR1 SEHNR, CDR2 FQNEAQ (reference sequence). This CDR3 is built from 15 residues. Trimming pared 1 base from V and 3 bases from J, leaving 13 bases between. CDR3 DNA: TGTGCCAGCAGCTTAGACGGGTCTGACATCTACGAGCAGTACTTC. This gives the protein CASSLDGSDIYEQYF.

Points on this clonotype: A read error may account for a junction end that differs from germline. The chain couples TRBV6-5 to TRBJ2-7; 9 nucleotides align to TRBD2. Germline values: CDR1 MNHEY, CDR2 SVGAGI. CDR3 length equals 15 residues. The CDR3 spells CAISPSLAGNYEQYF. The DNA of the CDR3 is TGTGCCATCAGTCCCTCCCTAGCGGGGAACTACGAGCAGTACTTC.

This clonotype was counted at least ten times. The gene calls are TRBV9 and TRBJ1-1; D not certain. Germline V gene sequence: CDR1 SGDLS, CDR2 YYNGEE. Deletions cut 3 bases from V and 4 bases from J, with 19 bases between. The CDR3 is 16 residues long. The CDR3 coding sequence is TGTGCCAGCAGCGCACGAGCTTCTCAGTCGGCCACTGAAGCTTTCTTT. It translates to CASSARASQSATEAFF.

To note about this clonotype: Germline is not matched at one junction end, which may reflect a read error. The CDR3 nucleotides are TGTGCCAGCAGCGGACAGGTGGCGACTGACGGGGAGCTGTTTTTC. This gives the protein CASSGQVATDGELFF. The V gene is TRBV7-8, the J gene TRBJ2-2; 7 nucleotides match TRBD1. Germline-derived CDR1 and CDR2 are SGHVS and FQNEAQ. The CDR3 contains 15 residues.

The rearrangement joins TRBV12-3 or TRBV12-4 to TRBJ2-2; weak D call: TRBD1 (5 bases). This CDR3 spans 13 amino acids. The CDR3 DNA is TGTGCTAGTGGTTTGGTAAGGACAGGGGAGCTGTTTTTT. Translation: CASGLVRTGELFF.

J is TRBJ2-5 and V is TRBV7-2, with unresolved D. Deletions cut 3 bases from V and 6 bases from J, with 17 bases between. This CDR3 is 15 amino acids long. Germline V gene data show CDR1 as SGHTA and CDR2 as FQGNSA. CDR3 sequence: CASSLRPSPEKTQYF. The CDR3 nucleotides read TGTGCCAGCAGCTTGCGACCGTCCCCAGAGAAGACCCAGTACTTC.

At least ten counts were recorded for this clonotype. The rearrangement uses TRBV30 and TRBJ1-4; D gene unclear. CDR1 and CDR2 (germline): GTSNPN, SVGIG (reference sequence). The CDR3 length is 13 residues. V lost 2 bases and J lost 8, with 12 bases in between. CDR3 DNA: TGTGCCTGGAGTTCTCGTCTGCGGGAAAAACTGTTTTTT. Translating it yields CAWSSRLREKLFF.

This clonotype appeared a single time. One end of the junction fails to match germline, which may point to a read error. The CDR3 DNA reads as TGCGCCAGCAGCCAAAAATCAGAGACGAGCGCTGAAGCTTTCTTT. It is translated as CASSQKSETSAEAFF. The V gene is TRBV11-1, the J gene TRBJ1-1; D ambiguous. The CDR3 is 15 residues long. The germline V gene has CDR1 SGHAT and CDR2 FQDESV (reference sequence). Full variable domain (missing parts from reference TRBV11-1 and TRBJ1-1): EAEVAQSPRYKITEKSQAVAFWCDPISGHATLYWYRQILGQGPELLVQFQDESVVDDSQLPKDRFSAERLKGVDSTLKIQPAELGDSAMYLCASSQKSETSAEAFFGQGTRLTVV.

The chain uses TRBV5-1 and TRBJ1-2; weak D call: TRBD1 (6 bases). V was cut by 0 bases and J by 6 bases, with 9 bases left in between. The germline V gene has CDR1 SGHRS and CDR2 YFSETQ. The CDR3 runs to 13 residues. CDR3 sequence reads: CASSLGQVDGYTF. In DNA, the CDR3 is TGCGCCAGCAGCTTGGGACAGGTGGATGGCTACACCTTC.

The chain recombines TRBV12-3 or TRBV12-4 with TRBJ1-3, with D hard to call. This CDR3 spans 15 amino acids. Deletions cut 6 bases from V and 2 bases from J, with 14 bases between. The CDR3 bases are TGTGCCAGCAGCGTCCTGGACCAGGCTGGAAACACCATATATTTT. Its protein is CASSVLDQAGNTIYF.

This clonotype was counted once. Since the CDR3 does not end with the conserved phenylalanine or tryptophan, this likely comes from a read error. It is unclear where the CDR3 begins or ends on the DNA, so no DNA is shown, and the CDR3 is as TCRdb lists it. The chain links TRBV7-9 to TRBJ1-4; the table's D call of TRBD1 was not tested on the DNA. Per germline, CDR1 SEHNR and CDR2 FQNEAQ (reference sequence). The CDR3 has 13 residues if both end residues are counted. The CDR3 is CASRPWAGRNTEA.

Comment on this clonotype: Germline is not matched at one junction end, which may reflect a read error. The rearrangement uses TRBV9 and TRBJ1-1; D gene uncertain. The length of the CDR3 is 13 residues. Germline V gene lookup returns CDR1 SGDLS and CDR2 YYNGEE. The DNA for the CDR3 is TGTGCCACCAGCAGAGATATCGAAACTCAAGCAGTCTTT. This sequence encodes CATSRDIETQAVF.